This T cell receptor (beta chain) appears in the sequencing data of a study of cytomegalovirus exposure and HLA in healthy donors. Germline V gene sequence: CDR1 SNHLY, CDR2 FYNNEI. The V end was cut by 1 base, the J end by 5 bases, with 11 bases between. The length of the CDR3 is 14 residues. PCR primers comprised 60 Vbeta and 13 Jbeta primers. TCRdb's copy holds only in-frame clones and misses some; the assay was immunoSEQ multiplex PCR. The sample shows under 150,000 clones, about 77% of them seen only once. The chain combines TRBV2 with TRBJ2-5; weak D call: TRBD1 (6 bases). The clonotype originates from a man aged 50-59 years in good health and CMV-seronegative. The specimen sequenced was PBMCs. The CDR3 sequence is CASSEDRVSETQYF. CDR3 DNA: TGTGCCAGCAGTGAAGACAGGGTATCGGAGACCCAGTACTTC.